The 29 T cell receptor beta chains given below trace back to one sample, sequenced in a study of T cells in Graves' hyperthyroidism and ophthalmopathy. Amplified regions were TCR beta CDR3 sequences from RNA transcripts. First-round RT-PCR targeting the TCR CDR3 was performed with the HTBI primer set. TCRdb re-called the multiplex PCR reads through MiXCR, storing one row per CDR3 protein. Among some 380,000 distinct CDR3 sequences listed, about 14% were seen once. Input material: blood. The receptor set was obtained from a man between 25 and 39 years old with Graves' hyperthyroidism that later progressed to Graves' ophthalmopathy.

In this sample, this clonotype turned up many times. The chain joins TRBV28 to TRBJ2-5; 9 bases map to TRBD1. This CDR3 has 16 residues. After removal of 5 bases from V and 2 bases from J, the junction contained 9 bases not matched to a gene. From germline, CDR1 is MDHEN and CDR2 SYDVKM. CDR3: CASSPCCGTGQETQYF. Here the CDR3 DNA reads TGTGCCAGCAGTCCCTGCTGCGGGACAGGGCAAGAGACCCAGTACTTC.

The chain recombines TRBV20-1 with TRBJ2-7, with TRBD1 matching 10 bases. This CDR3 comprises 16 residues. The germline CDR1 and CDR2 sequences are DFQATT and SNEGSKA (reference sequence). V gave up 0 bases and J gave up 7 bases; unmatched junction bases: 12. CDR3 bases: TGCAGTGCTAGAGATACCACCGGGACAGGGGAGCGAGAGCAGTACTTC. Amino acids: CSARDTTGTGEREQYF.

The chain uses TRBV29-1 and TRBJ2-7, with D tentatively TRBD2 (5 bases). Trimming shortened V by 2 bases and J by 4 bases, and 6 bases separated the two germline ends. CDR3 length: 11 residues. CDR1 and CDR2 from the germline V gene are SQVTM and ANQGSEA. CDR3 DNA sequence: TGCAGCGTTGAACGCGGGTACGAGCAGTACTTC. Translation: CSVERGYEQYF.

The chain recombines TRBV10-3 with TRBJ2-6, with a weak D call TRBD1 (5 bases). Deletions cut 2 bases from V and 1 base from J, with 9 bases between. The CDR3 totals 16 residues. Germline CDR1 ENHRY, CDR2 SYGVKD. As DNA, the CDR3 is TGTGCCATCAGTGAGCCTAGGGGTTCTGGGGCCAACGTCCTGACTTTC. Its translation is CAISEPRGSGANVLTF.

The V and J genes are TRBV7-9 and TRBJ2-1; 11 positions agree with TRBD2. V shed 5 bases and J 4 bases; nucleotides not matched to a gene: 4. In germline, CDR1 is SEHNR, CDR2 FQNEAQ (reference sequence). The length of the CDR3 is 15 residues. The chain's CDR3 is CASSMRLAGYNEQFF. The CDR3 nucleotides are TGTGCCAGCAGCATGAGACTAGCGGGGTACAATGAGCAGTTCTTC.

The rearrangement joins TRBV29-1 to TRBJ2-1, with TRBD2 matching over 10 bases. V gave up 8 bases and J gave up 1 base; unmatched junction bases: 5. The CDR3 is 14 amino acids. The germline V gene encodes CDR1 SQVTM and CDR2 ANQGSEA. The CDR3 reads CSPLAGGSYNEQFF. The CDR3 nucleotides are TGCAGCCCTTTAGCGGGGGGATCCTACAATGAGCAGTTCTTC.

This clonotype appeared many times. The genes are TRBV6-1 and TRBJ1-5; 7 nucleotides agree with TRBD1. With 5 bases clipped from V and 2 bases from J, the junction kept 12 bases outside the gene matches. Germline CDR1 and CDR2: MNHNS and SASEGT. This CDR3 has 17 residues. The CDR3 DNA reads TGTGCCAGCAGTTCATTGCCCCGAGGGACAGGCAATCAGCCCCAGCATTTT. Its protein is CASSSLPRGTGNQPQHF.

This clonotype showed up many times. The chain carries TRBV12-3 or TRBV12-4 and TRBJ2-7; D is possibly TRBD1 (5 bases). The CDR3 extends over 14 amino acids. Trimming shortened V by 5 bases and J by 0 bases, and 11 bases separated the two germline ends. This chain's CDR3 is CASSRDSSSYEQYF. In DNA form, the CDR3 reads TGTGCCAGCAGTCGCGACAGCAGCTCCTACGAGCAGTACTTC.

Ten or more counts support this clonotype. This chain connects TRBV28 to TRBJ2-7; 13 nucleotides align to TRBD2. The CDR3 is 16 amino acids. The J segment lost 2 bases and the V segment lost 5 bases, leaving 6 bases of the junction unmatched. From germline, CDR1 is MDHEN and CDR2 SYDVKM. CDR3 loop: CASSATSGGAAYEQYF. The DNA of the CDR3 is TGTGCCAGCAGTGCAACTAGCGGGGGGGCCGCCTACGAGCAGTACTTC.

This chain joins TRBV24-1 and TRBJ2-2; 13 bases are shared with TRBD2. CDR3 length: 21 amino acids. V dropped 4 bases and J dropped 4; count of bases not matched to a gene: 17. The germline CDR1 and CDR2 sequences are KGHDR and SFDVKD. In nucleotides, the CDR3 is TGTGCCACCAGTGACCGACTAGCGGGGGGACTGTCCACAGCAAGCACCGGGGAGCTGTTTTTT. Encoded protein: CATSDRLAGGLSTASTGELFF.

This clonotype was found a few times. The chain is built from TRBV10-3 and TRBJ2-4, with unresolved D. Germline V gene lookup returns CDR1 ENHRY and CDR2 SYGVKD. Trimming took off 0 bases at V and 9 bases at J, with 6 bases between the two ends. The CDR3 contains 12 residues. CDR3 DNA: TGTGCCATCAGTGAGTCGTTGGGCATTCAGTACTTC. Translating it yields CAISESLGIQYF.

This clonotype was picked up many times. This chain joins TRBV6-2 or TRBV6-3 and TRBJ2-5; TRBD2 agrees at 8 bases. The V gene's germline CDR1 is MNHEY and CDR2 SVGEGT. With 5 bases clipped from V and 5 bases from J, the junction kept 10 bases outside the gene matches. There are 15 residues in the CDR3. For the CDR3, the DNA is TGTGCCAGCAGTCGTCGGGGGGGCCGTGGTGAGACCCAGTACTTC. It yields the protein CASSRRGGRGETQYF.

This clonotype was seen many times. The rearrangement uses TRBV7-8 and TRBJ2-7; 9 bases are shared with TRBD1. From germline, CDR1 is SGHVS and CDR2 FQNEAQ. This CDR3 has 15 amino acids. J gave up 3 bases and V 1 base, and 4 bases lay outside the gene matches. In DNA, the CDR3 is TGTGCCAGCAGCTTAGTTACGACAGGGGGCTACGAGCAGTACTTC. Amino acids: CASSLVTTGGYEQYF.

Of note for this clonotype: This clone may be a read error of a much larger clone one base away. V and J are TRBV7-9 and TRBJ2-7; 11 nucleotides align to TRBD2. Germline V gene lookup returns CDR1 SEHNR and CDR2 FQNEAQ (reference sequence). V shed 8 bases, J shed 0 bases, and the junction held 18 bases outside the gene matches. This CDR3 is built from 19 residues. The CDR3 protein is CASGPPAQASGGSSYEQYF. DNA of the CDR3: TGTGCCAGCGGCCCTCCGGCGCAGGCTAGCGGGGGGAGCTCCTACGAGCAGTACTTC.

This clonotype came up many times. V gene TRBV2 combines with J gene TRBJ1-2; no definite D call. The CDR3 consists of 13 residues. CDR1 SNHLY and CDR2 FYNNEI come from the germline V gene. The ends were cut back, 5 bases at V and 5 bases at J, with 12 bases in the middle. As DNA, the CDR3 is TGTGCCAGCAGTATAAGGGAGGGATATGGCTACACCTTC. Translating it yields CASSIREGYGYTF.

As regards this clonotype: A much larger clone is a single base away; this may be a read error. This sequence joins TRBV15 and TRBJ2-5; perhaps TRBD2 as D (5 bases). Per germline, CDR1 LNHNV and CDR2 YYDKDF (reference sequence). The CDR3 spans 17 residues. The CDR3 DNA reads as TGTGCCGCCAGCAGAGATCGCGCAATTAGCGTAAGAGAGACCCAGTACTTC. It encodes CAASRDRAISVRETQYF.

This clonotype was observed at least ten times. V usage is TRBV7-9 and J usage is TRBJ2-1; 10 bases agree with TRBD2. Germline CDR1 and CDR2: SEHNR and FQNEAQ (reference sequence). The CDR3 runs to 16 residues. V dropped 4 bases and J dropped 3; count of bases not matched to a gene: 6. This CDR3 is CASSSTIAGGYNEQFF. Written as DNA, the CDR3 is TGTGCCAGCAGCTCTACTATAGCGGGGGGCTACAATGAGCAGTTCTTC.

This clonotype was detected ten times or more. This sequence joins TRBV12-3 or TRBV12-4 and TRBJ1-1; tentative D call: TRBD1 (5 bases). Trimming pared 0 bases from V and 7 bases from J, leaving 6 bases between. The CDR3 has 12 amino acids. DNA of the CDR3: TGTGCCAGCAGTTTAGCCGGGGGTGAAGCTTTCTTT. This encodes CASSLAGGEAFF.

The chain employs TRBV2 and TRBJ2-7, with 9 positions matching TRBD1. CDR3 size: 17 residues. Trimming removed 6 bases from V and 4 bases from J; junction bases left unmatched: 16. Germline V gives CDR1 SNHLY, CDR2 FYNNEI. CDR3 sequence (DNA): TGTGCCAGCAGCCACCTGAGGCGGGGGACAGGGCTATACGAGCAGTACTTC. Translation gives CASSHLRRGTGLYEQYF.

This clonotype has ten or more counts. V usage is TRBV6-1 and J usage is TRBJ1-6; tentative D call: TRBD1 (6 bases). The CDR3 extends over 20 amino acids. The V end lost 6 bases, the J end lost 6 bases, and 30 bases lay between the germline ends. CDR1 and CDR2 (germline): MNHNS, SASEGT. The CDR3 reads CASSPRGGQGVKDSNSPLHF. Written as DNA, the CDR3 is TGTGCCAGCAGCCCCCGAGGGGGGCAGGGAGTAAAGGATTCTAATTCACCCCTCCACTTT.

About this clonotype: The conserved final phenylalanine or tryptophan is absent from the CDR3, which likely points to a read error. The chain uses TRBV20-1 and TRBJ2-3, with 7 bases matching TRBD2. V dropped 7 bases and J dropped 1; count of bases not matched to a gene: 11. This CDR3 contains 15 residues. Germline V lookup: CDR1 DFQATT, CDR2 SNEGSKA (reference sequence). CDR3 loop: CSVERGGSGTDTQYC. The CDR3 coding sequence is TGCAGTGTCGAAAGGGGCGGGAGCGGCACAGATACGCAGTATTGT.

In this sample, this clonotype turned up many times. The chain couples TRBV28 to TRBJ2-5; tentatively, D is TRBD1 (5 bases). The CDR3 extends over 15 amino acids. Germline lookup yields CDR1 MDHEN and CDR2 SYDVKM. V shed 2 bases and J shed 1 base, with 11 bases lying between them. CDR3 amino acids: CASSLRGSFQETQYF. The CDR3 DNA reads TGTGCCAGCAGTTTAAGGGGCAGTTTCCAAGAGACCCAGTACTTC.

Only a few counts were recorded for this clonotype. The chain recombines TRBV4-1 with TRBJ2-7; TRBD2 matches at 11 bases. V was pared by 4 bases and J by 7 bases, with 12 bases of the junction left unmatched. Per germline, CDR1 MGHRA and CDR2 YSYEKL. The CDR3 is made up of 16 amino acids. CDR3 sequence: CASSPGGVAGGQEQYF. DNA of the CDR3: TGCGCCAGCAGCCCAGGAGGGGTAGCGGGGGGGCAAGAGCAGTACTTC.

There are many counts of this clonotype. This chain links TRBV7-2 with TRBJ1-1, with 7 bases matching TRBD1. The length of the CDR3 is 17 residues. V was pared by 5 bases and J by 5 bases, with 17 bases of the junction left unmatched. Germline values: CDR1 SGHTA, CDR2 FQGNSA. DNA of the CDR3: TGTGCCAGCAGCAGTAAAACACTGGACAGGACTGATACTGAAGCTTTCTTT. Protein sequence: CASSSKTLDRTDTEAFF.

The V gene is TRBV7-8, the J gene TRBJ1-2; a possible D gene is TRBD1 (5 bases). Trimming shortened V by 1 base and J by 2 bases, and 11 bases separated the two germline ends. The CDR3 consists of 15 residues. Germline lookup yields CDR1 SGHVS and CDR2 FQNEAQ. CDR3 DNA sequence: TGTGCCAGCAGCTTAGAGATGGGGACGAACTATGGCTACACCTTC. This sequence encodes CASSLEMGTNYGYTF.

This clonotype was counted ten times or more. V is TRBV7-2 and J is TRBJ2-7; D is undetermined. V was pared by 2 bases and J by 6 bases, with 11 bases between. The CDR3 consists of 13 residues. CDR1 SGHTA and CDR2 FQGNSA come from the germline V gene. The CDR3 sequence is CASSLLGFGEQYF. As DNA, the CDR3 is TGTGCCAGCAGCTTATTGGGGTTCGGCGAGCAGTACTTC.

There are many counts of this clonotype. CDR3 region: CASSLFGSSGLAGSKETQYF. CDR3 bases: TGTGCCAGCAGTTTATTTGGCTCCTCAGGGCTAGCGGGCTCCAAAGAGACCCAGTACTTC. The V call is TRBV12-3 or TRBV12-4, the J call TRBJ2-5; 8 bases map to TRBD2. V shed 2 bases and J 3 bases; nucleotides not matched to a gene: 20. The CDR3 has 20 residues.

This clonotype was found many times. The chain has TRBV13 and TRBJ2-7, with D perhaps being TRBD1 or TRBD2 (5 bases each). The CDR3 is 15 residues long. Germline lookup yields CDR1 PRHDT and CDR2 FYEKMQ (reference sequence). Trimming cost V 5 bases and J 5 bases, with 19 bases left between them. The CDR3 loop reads CASSPGAGRNHEQYF. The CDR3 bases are TGTGCCAGCAGCCCTGGGGCAGGGAGAAACCACGAGCAGTACTTC.

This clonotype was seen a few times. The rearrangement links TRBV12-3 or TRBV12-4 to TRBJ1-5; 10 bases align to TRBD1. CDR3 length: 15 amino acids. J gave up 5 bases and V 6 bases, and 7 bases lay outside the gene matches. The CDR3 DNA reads TGTGCCAGCAGCCTGACAGGGGGCAACGATCAGCCCCAGCATTTT. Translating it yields CASSLTGGNDQPQHF.